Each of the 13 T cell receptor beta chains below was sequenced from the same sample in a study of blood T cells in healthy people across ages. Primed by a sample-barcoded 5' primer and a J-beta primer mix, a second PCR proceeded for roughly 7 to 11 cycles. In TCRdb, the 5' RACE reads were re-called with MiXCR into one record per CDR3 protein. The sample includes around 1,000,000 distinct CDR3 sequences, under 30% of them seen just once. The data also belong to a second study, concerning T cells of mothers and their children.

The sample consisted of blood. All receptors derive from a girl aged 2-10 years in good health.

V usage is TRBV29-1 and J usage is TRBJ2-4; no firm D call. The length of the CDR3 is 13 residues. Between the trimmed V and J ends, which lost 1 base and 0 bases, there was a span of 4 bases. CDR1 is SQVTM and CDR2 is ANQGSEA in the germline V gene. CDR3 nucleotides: TGCAGCGTTGAAGGGCTAGCCAAAAACATTCAGTACTTC. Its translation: CSVEGLAKNIQYF.

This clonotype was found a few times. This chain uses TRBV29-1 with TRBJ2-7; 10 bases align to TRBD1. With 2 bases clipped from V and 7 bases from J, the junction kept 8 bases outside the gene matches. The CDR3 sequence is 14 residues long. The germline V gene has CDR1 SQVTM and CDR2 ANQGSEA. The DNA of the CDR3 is TGCAGCGTTGAACTTGGACAGGGGGTAGGGGAGCAGTACTTC. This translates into CSVELGQGVGEQYF.

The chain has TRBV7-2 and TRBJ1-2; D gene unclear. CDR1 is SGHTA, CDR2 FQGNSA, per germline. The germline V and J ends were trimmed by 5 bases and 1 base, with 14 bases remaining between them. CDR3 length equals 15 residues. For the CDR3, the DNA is TGTGCCAGCAGCGAAATGAGGGTTGGTAACTATGGCTACACCTTC. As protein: CASSEMRVGNYGYTF.

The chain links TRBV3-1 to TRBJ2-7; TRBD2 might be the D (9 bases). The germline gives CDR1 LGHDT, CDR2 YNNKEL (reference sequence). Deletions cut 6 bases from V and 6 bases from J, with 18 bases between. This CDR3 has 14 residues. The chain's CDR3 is CASSPASGTGEQYF. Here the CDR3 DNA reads TGTGCCAGCAGTCCTGCTAGCGGGACAGGCGAGCAGTACTTC.

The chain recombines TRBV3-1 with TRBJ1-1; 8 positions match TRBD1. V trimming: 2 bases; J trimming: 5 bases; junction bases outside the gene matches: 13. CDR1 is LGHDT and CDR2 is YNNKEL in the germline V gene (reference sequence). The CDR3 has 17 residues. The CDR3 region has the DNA TGTGCCAGCAGCCAATTAGGGGCCAGGGGGCGAGTAACTGAAGCTTTCTTT. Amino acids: CASSQLGARGRVTEAFF.

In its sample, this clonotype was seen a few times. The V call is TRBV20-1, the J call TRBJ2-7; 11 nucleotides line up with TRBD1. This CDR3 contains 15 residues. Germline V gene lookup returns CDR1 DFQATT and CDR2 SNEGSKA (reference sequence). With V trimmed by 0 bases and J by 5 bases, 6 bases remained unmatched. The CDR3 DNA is TGCAGTGCTAGAGATCTTGGACAGGGGGCAGACGAGCAGTACTTC. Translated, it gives CSARDLGQGADEQYF.

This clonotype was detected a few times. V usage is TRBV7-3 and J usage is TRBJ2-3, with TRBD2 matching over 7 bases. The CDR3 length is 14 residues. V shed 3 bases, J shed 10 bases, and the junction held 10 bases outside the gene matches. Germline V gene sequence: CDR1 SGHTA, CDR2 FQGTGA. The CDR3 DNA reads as TGTGCCAGCAGCTTTAGGGACTACCGGGATGCGCAGTATTTT. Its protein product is CASSFRDYRDAQYF. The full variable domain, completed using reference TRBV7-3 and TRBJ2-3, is GAGVSQTPSNKVTEKGKYVELRCDPISGHTALYWYRQSLGQGPEFLIYFQGTGAADDSGLPNDRFFAVRPEGSVSTLKIQRTERGDSAVYLCASSFRDYRDAQYFGPGTRLTVL.

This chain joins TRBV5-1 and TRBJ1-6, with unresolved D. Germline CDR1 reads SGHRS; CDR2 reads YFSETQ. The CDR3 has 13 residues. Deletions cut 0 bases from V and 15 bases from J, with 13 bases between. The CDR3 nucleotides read TGCGCCAGCAGCTTGGAATCTTCCGGAGTCCTCCACTTT. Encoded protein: CASSLESSGVLHF.

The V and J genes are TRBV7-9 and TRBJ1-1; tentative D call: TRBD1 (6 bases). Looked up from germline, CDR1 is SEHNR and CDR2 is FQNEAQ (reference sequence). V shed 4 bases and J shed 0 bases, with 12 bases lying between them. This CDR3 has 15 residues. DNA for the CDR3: TGTGCCAGCAGCTGGGTCGCAGGGGTGAACACTGAAGCTTTCTTT. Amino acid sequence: CASSWVAGVNTEAFF.

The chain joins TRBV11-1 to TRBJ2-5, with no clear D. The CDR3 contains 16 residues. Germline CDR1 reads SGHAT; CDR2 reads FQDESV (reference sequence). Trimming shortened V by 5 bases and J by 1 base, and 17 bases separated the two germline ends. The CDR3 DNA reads TGTGCCAGCAGCCCCGGGCGGACGGTTCGCCAAGAGACCCAGTACTTC. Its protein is CASSPGRTVRQETQYF. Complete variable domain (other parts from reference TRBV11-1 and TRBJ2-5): EAEVAQSPRYKITEKSQAVAFWCDPISGHATLYWYRQILGQGPELLVQFQDESVVDDSQLPKDRFSAERLKGVDSTLKIQPAELGDSAMYLCASSPGRTVRQETQYFGPGTRLLVL.

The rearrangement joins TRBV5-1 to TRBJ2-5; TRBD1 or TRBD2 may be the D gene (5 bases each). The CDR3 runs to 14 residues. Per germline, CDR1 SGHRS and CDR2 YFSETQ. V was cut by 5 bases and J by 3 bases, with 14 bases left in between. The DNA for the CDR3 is TGCGCCAGCAGATTTGGGACGTCCGAAGAGACCCAGTACTTC. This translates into CASRFGTSEETQYF.

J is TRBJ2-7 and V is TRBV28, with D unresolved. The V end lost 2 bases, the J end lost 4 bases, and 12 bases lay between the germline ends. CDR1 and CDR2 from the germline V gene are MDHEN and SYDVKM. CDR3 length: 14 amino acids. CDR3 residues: CASSLTAFGYEQYF. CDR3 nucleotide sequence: TGTGCCAGCAGTTTAACGGCGTTCGGGTACGAGCAGTACTTC. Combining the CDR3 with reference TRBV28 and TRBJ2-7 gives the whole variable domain DVKVTQSSRYLVKRTGEKVFLECVQDMDHENMFWYRQDPGLGLRLIYFSYDVKMKEKGDIPEGYSVSREKKERFSLILESASTNQTSMYLCASSLTAFGYEQYFGPGTRLTVT.

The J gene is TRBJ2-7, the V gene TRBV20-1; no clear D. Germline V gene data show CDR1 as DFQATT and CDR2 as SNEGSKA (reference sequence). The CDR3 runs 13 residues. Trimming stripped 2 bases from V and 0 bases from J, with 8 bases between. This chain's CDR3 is CSARRRASYEQYF. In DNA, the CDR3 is TGCAGTGCTAGACGAAGGGCCTCCTACGAGCAGTACTTC.